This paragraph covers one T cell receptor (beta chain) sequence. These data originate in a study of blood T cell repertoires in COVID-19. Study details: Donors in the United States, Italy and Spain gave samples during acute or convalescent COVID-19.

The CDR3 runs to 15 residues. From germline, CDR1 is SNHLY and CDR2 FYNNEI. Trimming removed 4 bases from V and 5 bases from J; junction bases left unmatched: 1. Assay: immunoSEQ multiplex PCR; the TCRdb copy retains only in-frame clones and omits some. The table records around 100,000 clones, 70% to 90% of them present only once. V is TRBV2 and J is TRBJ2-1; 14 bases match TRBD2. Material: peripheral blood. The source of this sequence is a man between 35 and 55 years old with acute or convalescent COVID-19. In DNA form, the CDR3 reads TGTGCCAGCAGTGGGACTAGCGGGGGGAACAATGAGCAGTTCTTC. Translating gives CASSGTSGGNNEQFF.